The entry that follows covers one T cell receptor (beta chain) sequence. The data belong to a study of blood T cell repertoires in COVID-19. Whole-study context: Acute and convalescent COVID-19 samples came from the United States, Italy and Spain.

The length of the CDR3 is 14 residues. The ends were cut back, 2 bases at V and 1 base at J, with 7 bases in the middle. The V gene's germline CDR1 is SGHNT and CDR2 YENEEA. Under the authors' procedure: Nucleated cell counts were estimated from reference gene primer amplification. The protocol was immunoSEQ multiplex PCR, while the TCRdb copy is restricted to in-frame clones and leaves out a portion. The DNA was the basis for D and trimming; V, J and clone size are from that table. The sample contains 45,000 to 60,000 clones, less than 90% of which appear only once. This chain joins TRBV11-3 and TRBJ2-3; a weak D match, TRBD2 (6 bases). This receptor was identified in an elderly woman with acute or convalescent COVID-19. The sample taken for sequencing was peripheral blood. The CDR3 here is CASSLTSRTDTQYF. The DNA of the CDR3 is TGTGCCAGCAGCTTAACTAGCCGCACAGATACGCAGTATTTT.